This TCR beta chain appears in the sequencing data of a study of T cells after yellow fever vaccination (dated by TCRdb to between 2019 and 2020). Some background on the complete study: Libraries from fractions with low cell numbers were prepared with the SMART-Seq v4 Ultra Low Input RNA kit. Two healthy male donors, one aged 18 to 30 and one aged 30 to 40 years, were included in the cohort. Bulk TCR alpha and beta repertoires were sequenced longitudinally to track T-cell clones before and after primary and booster YFV17D yellow fever vaccination. Blood samples were taken at several timepoints before and after primary and secondary immunization, and bulk PBMC replicates and cell subsets were isolated.

The data were produced on an Illumina NovaSeq 6000. TCR cDNA was made using 5'RACE template switching, a step that added a universal primer site and unique molecular identifiers. cDNA synthesis was primed from both the TCR alpha and TCR beta constant segments. Libraries were amplified in two PCR steps, with sample barcodes and sequencing adapters added in the second step. Sequencing of libraries was performed on Illumina HiSeq 2500 (2x100 bp) or NovaSeq (2x150 bp). In the source study's methods: MIGEC was used to demultiplex reads and collapse the reads into UMI consensus sequences, and MiXCR was used for V(D)J alignment. Vaccine-responding clonotypes were identified with edgeR using replicate PBMC samples, with FDR below 0.01 and a log2 fold change above 5 up to day 15 being required. Each bulk clonotype was labeled CD4 or CD8 based on which sequenced repertoire, CD4 or CD8, contained the clonotype at higher abundance. Using fastp trimming at Q25 and MiXCR clonotype assembly, TCRdb reanalyzed the public sequencing data and kept in-frame beta chains. Here each entry gathers all rows of one CDR3 protein and keeps the most common genes and DNA. The V and J calls here are based on TCRdb, not the publication. The sample contains some 220,000 distinct CDR3 sequences, less than 3.5% of them found a single time. Of the sample, about 3.3% is held by the ten largest clones.

The CDR3 numbers 17 residues from cysteine through phenylalanine. Just CDR3 DNA is preserved here, 51 bases in frame from base 1. V lost 6 bases and J lost 2 bases, and the count of bases not matched to a germline gene is 8. The intended sense of this specimen's treatment or condition label: live attenuated yellow fever vaccine strain. PBMCs were isolated from peripheral blood using a standard Ficoll-Paque protocol. CD4 and CD8 T-cell fractions were isolated with Dynabeads CD4 and CD8 positive selection kits. RNA was extracted with TriZol from bulk PBMCs, CD4 and CD8 fractions, and dextramer-positive and dextramer-negative fractions. Results the study describes overall, beyond this receptor: A small share of clonotypes occurred in both CD4 and CD8 compartments, likely arising from convergent recombination. Because only two donors were included in the study, the extent to which the findings can be generalized is limited. FACS-sorted repertoires could contain abundant contaminating clonotypes from the bulk population, so computational filtering was required. Compared with the primary T-cell response, the secondary T-cell response was faster but weaker, reaching its peak on day 5 rather than on day 15. Most clones expanded after primary vaccination were re-detected after the booster (about 95% of CD4 and roughly 87% of CD8), suggesting broad memory maintenance.

With regard to this clonotype: Its antigen is not yet known. One base away there is no much larger clone; base qualities are not given.

The rearranged chain carries TRBV12-3 or TRBV12-4 and TRBJ2-6, with TRBD1 identical over 9 junction bases. This receptor was identified in a man between 18 and 29 years old who received the YFV17D yellow fever vaccine. Sequencing used CD4+ T cells sorted from PBMCs, obtained 10 days after the yellow fever booster vaccination. The CDR3 corresponds to CASSPGTGTPGANVLTF. The DNA sequence reads TGTGCCAGCAGCCCTGGGACAGGGACGCCTGGGGCCAACGTCCTGACTTTC.